A selection of T cell receptor beta chains follows, all from one sample in a study of CD8+ T cells in alopecia areata. The table came from immunoSEQ multiplex PCR; TCRdb's copy has only in-frame clones and leaves some out. The table includes 95,000 to 100,000 clones, roughly two thirds detected once. The sample in question was CD8+ T cells sorted from blood, obtained at week 4, from a patient treated with tofacitinib. These receptors came from a human donor with alopecia areata. Both conserved end residues are part of each CDR3. A D gene is named only where the DNA matches it firmly. Clone size is not always given. Where it is, it says once, few, many or a class for expanded clones.

TGCGCCAGCAGCCAAGATCCCCGGGGAAATCGCTACGAGCAGTACTTC CASSQDPRGNRYEQYF TRBV4-3 NA TRBJ2-7 NA
TGTGCCAGCAGCTCCTATCCGGGACAGGGTAACACTGAAGCTTTCTTT CASSSYPGQGNTEAFF TRBV9 once TRBJ1-1 TRBD1
TGCAGCGTTAAACAGAACACCGGGGAGCTGTTTTTT CSVKQNTGELFF TRBV29-1 NA TRBJ2-2 NA
TGTGCCAGCAGTTACGGGCAGAACTATGGCTACACCTTC CASSYGQNYGYTF TRBV6-5 few TRBJ1-2 NA
TGTGCCAGCAGCTTAGACACTGAAGCTTTCTTT CASSLDTEAFF TRBV5-7 NA TRBJ1-1 NA
TGTGCCAGCAGCTTAGAAGTCTCAGAGACCCAGTACTTC CASSLEVSETQYF TRBV7-9 NA TRBJ2-5 NA
TGTGCCAGCAGCTCCGGTTACACCTACGAGCAGTACTTC CASSSGYTYEQYF TRBV7-9 few TRBJ2-7 NA
TGTGCCAGCAGCCCAGGGACAGAGCTAGGCTATGGCTACACCTTC CASSPGTELGYGYTF TRBV7-6 NA TRBJ1-2 TRBD1
TGTGCCAGCAGTTTTACGTCGGGGGAGCAGTACTTC CASSFTSGEQYF TRBV27 NA TRBJ2-7 NA
TGTGCCAGCAGCGACCGGACAGGGTACGAGCAGTACTTC CASSDRTGYEQYF TRBV4-2 NA TRBJ2-7 TRBD1
TGTGCCAGCAGCTTGGTTGAGGCCAATGAGCAGTTCTTC CASSLVEANEQFF TRBV5-4 NA TRBJ2-1 NA
TGTGCCTGGAGTTACAGTGCCATTCAGTACTTC CAWSYSAIQYF TRBV30 few TRBJ2-4 NA
TGTGCCCACCCCCAGGGGGCTACTCGTTGCTCTGAAGCTTTCTTT CAHPQGATRCSEAFF TRBV30 NA TRBJ1-1 TRBD1
TGTGCCAGCAGTTTGATTCTTGGCGAGCAGTACTTC CASSLILGEQYF TRBV28 NA TRBJ2-7 NA
TGTGCCATCCGATCCGGCCAGAACACTGAAGCTTTCTTT CAIRSGQNTEAFF TRBV7-9 NA TRBJ1-1 NA
TGCGCCAGCAGCGGGGACAGGGATCTGAATTCACCCCTCCACTTT CASSGDRDLNSPLHF TRBV5-1 NA TRBJ1-6 TRBD1
TGCGCCAGCCCTCACAGGGTGCCATCCTACGAGCAGTACTTC CASPHRVPSYEQYF TRBV23-1 NA TRBJ2-7 NA
TGCGCCAGCAGCCCCGGTCAGGGGGCCTACGAGCAGTACTTC CASSPGQGAYEQYF TRBV5-1 NA TRBJ2-7 TRBD1
TGTGCCAGCAGCATCCTACCACCGGTCCCCTACAATGAGCAGTTCTTC CASSILPPVPYNEQFF TRBV7-3 few TRBJ2-1 NA
TGTGCCTGGAGTGGCTCCTACGAGCAGTACTTC CAWSGSYEQYF TRBV30 NA TRBJ2-7 NA
TGTGCTAGTGACACTGGGACAGTCATCGAAGAGACCCAGTACTTC CASDTGTVIEETQYF TRBV2 once TRBJ2-5 TRBD1
TGCGCCAGCAGCCAAGAACCGGGACACAACACTGAAGCTTTCTTT CASSQEPGHNTEAFF TRBV4-1 NA TRBJ1-1 NA
TGTGCCAGCAGCGATACAGGGGGGCAAGAGACCCAGTACTTC CASSDTGGQETQYF TRBV9 NA TRBJ2-5 TRBD1
TGTGCCAGCAGCGGGGGCGGTTTTTCAGGAGAGACCCAGTACTTC CASSGGGFSGETQYF TRBV9 NA TRBJ2-5 NA
TGTGCCAGTAGTCCTCATGACGGAGAAAAGTACTTC CASSPHDGEKYF TRBV19 NA TRBJ2-5 NA
TGCAGCGTTGATTCGACGGTTAGCGGCTCCTACGAGCAGTACTTC CSVDSTVSGSYEQYF TRBV29-1 NA TRBJ2-7 NA
TGTGCCAGCAGCTTGTGGGTTGGGTCCTCCTACGAGCAGTACTTC CASSLWVGSSYEQYF TRBV7-9 NA TRBJ2-7 NA
TGTGCCAGCAGCTCCGCAAGCACAGATACGCAGTATTTT CASSSASTDTQYF TRBV7-9 many TRBJ2-3 NA
TGCAGCGTCGTTTATCCGGGACAGGTTCCCTACGAGCAGTACTTC CSVVYPGQVPYEQYF TRBV29-1 NA TRBJ2-7 TRBD1
TGCAGCGTCGAGTCAGCCAGGCTGGACAATGAGCAGTTCTTC CSVESARLDNEQFF TRBV29-1 few TRBJ2-1 NA
TGTGCCAGCAGGATAACTAGCGGGACCACCTACGAGCAGTACTTC CASRITSGTTYEQYF TRBV27 NA TRBJ2-7 TRBD2
TGTGCCAGCAGTTTCCGGGACAGGGGCTTTTCTGGGGCCAACGTCCTGACTTTC CASSFRDRGFSGANVLTF TRBV21-1 NA TRBJ2-6 NA
TGCGCCAGCAGCCAAACTAGCGAGAGCGCCTACGAGCAGTACTTC CASSQTSESAYEQYF TRBV4-1 once TRBJ2-7 TRBD2
TGTGCCAGCACTTCTTACAGGGGGCACAATGAAAAACTGTTTTTT CASTSYRGHNEKLFF TRBV28 few TRBJ1-4 TRBD1
TGTGCCAGCAGTACCACTAGGCCCCCTGCCTACACAGATACGCAGTATTTT CASSTTRPPAYTDTQYF TRBV7-2 NA TRBJ2-3 NA
TGCGCCAGCAGCTTGGGGCAGGGTGCTCAGCCCCAGCATTTT CASSLGQGAQPQHF TRBV5-1 NA TRBJ1-5 NA
TGTGCCAGCAGCCCCTCCGCCCCCGGGACACAACAAGAGACCCAGTACTTC CASSPSAPGTQQETQYF TRBV7-9 NA TRBJ2-5 NA
TGTGCCAGCAGCGGCGAGGGCAATCCCAGCTACGAGCAGTACTTC CASSGEGNPSYEQYF TRBV9 NA TRBJ2-7 NA
TGTGCCAGCAGCCCCCGGACAGGTACCTACGAGCAGTACTTC CASSPRTGTYEQYF TRBV7-9 NA TRBJ2-7 TRBD1
TGTGCCAGCAGTTCACCCGTCGGGACACTGGGAACCTCCTACGAGCAGTACTTC CASSSPVGTLGTSYEQYF TRBV28 NA TRBJ2-7 NA
TGTGCCAGCAGTCTCTCAGGACAGGGGGCCCCCTCCTATAATTCACCCCTCCACTTT CASSLSGQGAPSYNSPLHF TRBV27 NA TRBJ1-6 TRBD1
TGTGCCAGCAGCGTGACAGGGATGGTTGAGCAGTTCTTC CASSVTGMVEQFF TRBV9 few TRBJ2-1 TRBD1
TGTGCCAGCAGAATTCAGGTCAATCAGCCCCAGCATTTT CASRIQVNQPQHF TRBV25-1 NA TRBJ1-5 NA
TGTGCCAGCGCAGCCGGACCCTACGAGCAGTACTTC CASAAGPYEQYF TRBV6-1 many TRBJ2-7 NA
TGTGCCAGCAGCGTAGAGGGGGGACGAAACACCATATATTTT CASSVEGGRNTIYF TRBV9 NA TRBJ1-3 NA
TGTGCCATCAGTGAGGTGGGAACGACCAATAGCTACACCTTC CAISEVGTTNSYTF TRBV10-3 NA TRBJ1-2 NA
TGCGCCAGCAGCCAAGGTTTTGGCGGGGGGAGCTCCTACGAGCAGTACTTC CASSQGFGGGSSYEQYF TRBV4-1 few TRBJ2-7 TRBD2
TGTGCCTGGAGTGCGGGACATCACTACGAGCAGTACTTC CAWSAGHHYEQYF TRBV30 NA TRBJ2-7 NA
TGTGCCAGTATGGTGACTAGTCCGGCTGTGAATGAGCAGTTCTTC CASMVTSPAVNEQFF TRBV19 NA TRBJ2-1 NA
TGTGCCAGCGGGTCCCACCCAGAGCAGTTCTTC CASGSHPEQFF TRBV7-9 NA TRBJ2-1 NA
TGTGCCAGCAGTCGGACAGGGGCAGTCTACGAGCAGTACTTC CASSRTGAVYEQYF TRBV27 NA TRBJ2-7 TRBD1
TGTGCCAGCAGCTTGGATCGACAGGCGCCCTATGGCTACACCTTC CASSLDRQAPYGYTF TRBV5-6 NA TRBJ1-2 NA
TGTGCCAGCAGTTACGGGACTAGCACAGATACGCAGTATTTT CASSYGTSTDTQYF TRBV10-3 NA TRBJ2-3 NA